This T cell receptor beta chain was recorded in a study of T cell responses to AZD1222 COVID-19 vaccine. Trimming stripped 3 bases from V and 6 bases from J, with 14 bases between. CDR3 length: 14 residues. Germline V gene data show CDR1 as DFQATT and CDR2 as SNEGSKA (reference sequence). The assay was immunoSEQ multiplex PCR, and TCRdb's table has in-frame clones only and misses some. The data contain 120,000 to 150,000 clones, about 93% of them singletons. Comment on this clone: Its antigen is not identified.

Overall study results and limits: Vaccine-associated CD4 TCRs spanned spike, dominant at 160-218 and 743-854. Receipt of two AZD1222 doses was followed by a rise in Spike-specific TCR breadth and depth. Only five or six individuals given AZD1222 were seropositive at baseline.

The sample in question was peripheral blood, obtained on day 0 of AZD1222 vaccination. V is TRBV20-1 and J is TRBJ1-4, with D uncertain. The clonotype was recovered from an adult in good health. CDR3 region: CSASSPGRDEKLFF. The CDR3 nucleotides are TGCAGTGCTAGTTCTCCGGGGAGGGATGAAAAACTGTTTTTT.